This TCR beta chain was found in a study of PD-1 and CTLA-4 blockade in melanoma. The protocol was immunoSEQ multiplex PCR, while the TCRdb copy is restricted to in-frame clones and leaves out a portion. The sample yields fewer than 20,000 clones, about 70% seen once. This clone has a single count. Germline assignment: CDR1 SEHNR and CDR2 FQNEAQ (reference sequence). Trimming took 5 bases from V and 11 from J; bases not matched to a gene: 21. The CDR3 has 17 amino acids. The rearrangement joins TRBV7-9 to TRBJ1-1, with 9 bases that match TRBD1. Specimen: CD8+ T cells from peripheral blood, collected from a patient given anti-PD-1 treatment. The clonotype comes from a human donor with melanoma. CDR3 protein: CASSHPAPGQGRLGAFF. The CDR3 DNA reads as TGTGCCAGCAGCCATCCCGCACCGGGACAGGGCCGTTTGGGGGCTTTCTTT.